This section outlines one TCR beta chain sequence together with its context. The record originates from a study of blood T cell repertoires in COVID-19. This table comes from immunoSEQ multiplex PCR, and its TCRdb copy is limited to in-frame clones, with some not included. Here the sample spans 140,000 to 150,000 clones, approximately 87% being singletons. This CDR3 is built from 16 residues. Germline values: CDR1 MNHEY, CDR2 SVGEGT. Trimming took 0 bases from V and 3 from J; bases not matched to a gene: 6. Sequencing was done on a sample of peripheral blood. This receptor was taken from a man aged 50-60 years who had recovered from COVID-19. The J gene is TRBJ1-2, the V gene TRBV6-2 or TRBV6-3; TRBD1 aligns across 8 bases. The CDR3 region has the DNA TGTGCCAGCAGTTACTCGCCGACAGGGGTGGACTATGGCTACACCTTC. It specifies CASSYSPTGVDYGYTF.